A selection of T cell receptor beta chains follows, all from one sample in a study of T cell responses to AZD1222 COVID-19 vaccine. Sequencing was performed with immunoSEQ multiplex PCR; in TCRdb, only in-frame clones are kept and a portion is missing. This table holds 250,000 to 300,000 clones, 94% found once. The sample here was peripheral blood, taken 28 days after the second AZD1222 dose. The receptors derive from an adult who received the AZD1222 COVID-19 vaccine. CDR3s include the opening cysteine and the closing phenylalanine or tryptophan. D genes are given only for firm matches. Not every row has a clone size; where given, it reads once, few, many or a size class.

>-|-|TRBJ1-2|TRBV28
CASSIVRGGGYTF
TGTGCCAGCAGTATAGTCAGGGGTGGTGGCTACACCTTC
>-|-|TRBJ1-4|TRBV19
CASTTRGSNEKLFF
TGTGCCAGTACCACGCGGGGCAGTAATGAAAAACTGTTTTTT
>-|-|TRBJ1-3|TRBV28
CASKGENYGNTIYF
TGTGCCAGCAAGGGGGAGAATTATGGAAACACCATATATTTT
>-|TRBD1|TRBJ1-6|TRBV28
CASSSGQGGGSYNSPLHF
TGTGCCAGCAGTTCGGGACAGGGCGGGGGTTCTTATAATTCACCCCTCCACTTT
>-|TRBD2|TRBJ2-3|TRBV2
CASSLREADTQYF
TGTGCCAGCAGTCTTCGGGAGGCAGATACGCAGTATTTT
>-|-|TRBJ1-2|TRBV3-1/TRBV3-2
CASSQGIEGGGYTF
TGTGCCAGCAGCCAAGGGATAGAGGGTGGAGGCTACACCTTC
>-|-|TRBJ2-4|TRBV20-1
CSASPEAKNIQYF
TGCAGTGCTAGTCCGGAGGCCAAAAACATTCAGTACTTC
>-|TRBD1|TRBJ1-3|TRBV9
CASSTDRAGNTIYF
TGTGCCAGCAGCACAGACAGGGCTGGAAACACCATATATTTT
>-|-|TRBJ2-2|TRBV10-3
CAISESMAANTGELFF
TGTGCCATCAGTGAGTCGATGGCAGCGAACACCGGGGAGCTGTTTTTT
>-|-|TRBJ1-4|TRBV5-5
CASSSVRGDEKLFF
TGTGCCAGCAGCTCGGTCCGGGGTGATGAAAAACTGTTTTTT
>-|-|TRBJ2-7|TRBV27
CASSLSGSISYEQYF
TGTGCCAGCAGTTTATCGGGGAGCATCTCCTACGAGCAGTACTTC
>-|-|TRBJ1-2|TRBV7-2
CASSLGILQGPSGYTF
TGTGCCAGCAGCTTAGGGATACTACAGGGACCGAGTGGCTACACCTTC
>-|-|TRBJ2-2|TRBV6-5
CASSYSAGANTGELFF
TGTGCCAGCAGTTACTCAGCGGGCGCGAACACCGGGGAGCTGTTTTTT
>-|-|TRBJ1-1|TRBV4-3
CASSQEEPQHFMNTEAFF
TGCGCCAGCAGCCAAGAAGAGCCACAACACTTCATGAACACTGAAGCTTTCTTT
>-|-|TRBJ2-7|TRBV11-2
CASSPPSGPGNTYEQYF
TGTGCCAGCAGCCCTCCCTCGGGGCCGGGGAATACCTACGAGCAGTACTTC
>-|-|TRBJ2-2|TRBV9
CASSGGQINTGELFF
TGTGCCAGCAGCGGCGGACAGATAAACACCGGGGAGCTGTTTTTT
>once|TRBD1|TRBJ1-2|TRBV28
CASEAPDRGGYGYTF
TGTGCCAGCGAGGCTCCGGACAGGGGCGGCTATGGCTACACCTTC
>-|-|TRBJ1-4|TRBV4-3
CASSRTTQGGNEKLFF
TGCGCCAGCAGCCGAACTACACAGGGAGGGAATGAAAAACTGTTTTTT
>once|-|TRBJ1-6|TRBV5-1
CASSLAARSPLHF
TGCGCCAGCAGCTTGGCCGCCCGGTCACCCCTCCACTTT
>-|TRBD1|TRBJ2-5|TRBV23-1
CASAPGDRGQETQYF
TGCGCCAGCGCCCCGGGGGACAGGGGCCAAGAGACCCAGTACTTC
>-|-|TRBJ2-5|TRBV11-1
CASSLVSKGKGTQYF
TGTGCCAGCAGCTTAGTCTCGAAGGGAAAGGGGACCCAGTACTTC
>-|-|TRBJ1-5|TRBV19
CASTNSGKDQPQHF
TGTGCCAGTACTAACAGTGGAAAAGATCAGCCCCAGCATTTT
>-|-|TRBJ2-7|TRBV28
CASSLGATFYEQYF
TGTGCCAGCAGTTTAGGGGCCACCTTCTACGAGCAGTACTTC
>-|TRBD1|TRBJ1-1|TRBV28
CASSRTGISVNTEAFF
TGTGCCAGCAGCAGGACAGGGATTTCGGTGAACACTGAAGCTTTCTTT
>-|-|TRBJ2-2|TRBV7-6
CASSLLAGPNTGELFF
TGTGCCAGCAGCTTACTTGCAGGGCCGAACACCGGGGAGCTGTTTTTT
>-|TRBD1|TRBJ1-1|TRBV10-3
CAISPRQGANTEAFF
TGTGCCATCAGTCCCCGACAGGGGGCGAACACTGAAGCTTTCTTT
>-|-|TRBJ2-7|TRBV5-1
CASSLVSRAYEQYF
TGCGCCAGCAGCTTGGTGTCTCGGGCCTACGAGCAGTACTTC